Listed below are T cell receptor beta chains from one sample, sequenced in a study of tumor-infiltrating lymphocytes in primary liver carcinoma. TCRdb analysed the multiplex PCR reads with MiXCR anew, one entry per CDR3 protein. The data show 90,000 to 150,000 distinct CDR3 sequences, about two thirds seen once. Sequencing was performed on tumor-adjacent normal liver tissue. The source is a woman aged 55 to 70 with primary liver carcinoma and hepatitis B virus infection. Each CDR3 is given with its conserved first and last residue. The D gene is left open where the match is weak. The size field is filled for only some rows; it gives once, few, many or a size class.

j_call v_call d_call clone_size cdr3_nt cdr3_aa
TRBJ2-5 TRBV12-3/TRBV12-4 NA many TGTGCCAGCAGCACAAGGGAGACCCAGTACTTC CASSTRETQYF
TRBJ2-7 TRBV6-1 NA NA TGTGCCAGCACCGGACGGGGCGAAGCCTACGAGCAATACTTC CASTGRGEAYEQYF
TRBJ2-2 TRBV11-2 TRBD2 once TGTACCAGCAGCCCCGACCTCTGGACTAGCGAGATGGGGACCGGGGAGCTGTTTTTT CTSSPDLWTSEMGTGELFF
TRBJ2-1 TRBV7-9 NA few TGTGCCAGCAGCTTGTCCTATAGTGAGCAGTTCTTC CASSLSYSEQFF
TRBJ1-1 TRBV7-9 NA many TGTGCCAGCAGCCCCGGCTTTGAAGCTTTCTTT CASSPGFEAFF
TRBJ1-1 TRBV2 NA NA TGTGCCAGCAGTGAAGACAGAAACACTGAAGCTTTCTTT CASSEDRNTEAFF
TRBJ2-1 TRBV29-1 NA NA TGCAACGTCGGCAGGGGTTTTAACTACAATGGGCAGTTCTTC CNVGRGFNYNGQFF
TRBJ2-7 TRBV6-1 NA NA TGTGCCAGCAGTGAAGGGACAGTACACACCTACAAGCAGTACTTC CASSEGTVHTYKQYF
TRBJ2-7 TRBV21-1 NA NA TGTGCCAGCAGCGAGCGGGGGAGCAGGTTCCACGAGCAGTACTTC CASSERGSRFHEQYF
TRBJ2-1 TRBV11-3 TRBD2 NA TGTGCCAGCAGCCCAGGGACTAATGGGAATTATGAGCAGTTCTTC CASSPGTNGNYEQFF
TRBJ2-3 TRBV28 NA NA TGTGCTAGCAGTTGGGGCAGCGCAGGTACGCAGTATTTT CASSWGSAGTQYF
TRBJ2-7 TRBV29-1 TRBD1 once TGCAGCGTTGAGTTCACAGGGGTCGAGCAGTACTTC CSVEFTGVEQYF
TRBJ2-5 TRBV14 TRBD2 NA TGTCCCAGCAGCCCGCGAGCGGGAGGGAACCACGAGACCCAGTACTTC CPSSPRAGGNHETQYF
TRBJ2-5 TRBV29-1 TRBD1 many TGCAGCGTTGCCCGACAGGGCCGGGGTCAAGAGACCCAGTACTTC CSVARQGRGQETQYF
TRBJ2-1 TRBV12-3/TRBV12-4 TRBD2 many TGTGCCAGCAGTCCTAGCGGGAGGGCGATTAATGAGCAGTTCTTC CASSPSGRAINEQFF
TRBJ2-1 TRBV11-2 TRBD2 NA TGTGCCAGCAGCTTGGGGGGGGAGGGGATCTACAATGAGCAGTTCTTC CASSLGGEGIYNEQFF
TRBJ2-5 TRBV14 NA NA TGTGCCAGCAGCCACTATTACCCGACTCGGAAGACCCAGTACTTC CASSHYYPTRKTQYF
TRBJ2-7 TRBV12-3/TRBV12-4 NA NA TGTGCCAGCAGCCACTGGGACATCACCTACGAGCAGTACTTC CASSHWDITYEQYF